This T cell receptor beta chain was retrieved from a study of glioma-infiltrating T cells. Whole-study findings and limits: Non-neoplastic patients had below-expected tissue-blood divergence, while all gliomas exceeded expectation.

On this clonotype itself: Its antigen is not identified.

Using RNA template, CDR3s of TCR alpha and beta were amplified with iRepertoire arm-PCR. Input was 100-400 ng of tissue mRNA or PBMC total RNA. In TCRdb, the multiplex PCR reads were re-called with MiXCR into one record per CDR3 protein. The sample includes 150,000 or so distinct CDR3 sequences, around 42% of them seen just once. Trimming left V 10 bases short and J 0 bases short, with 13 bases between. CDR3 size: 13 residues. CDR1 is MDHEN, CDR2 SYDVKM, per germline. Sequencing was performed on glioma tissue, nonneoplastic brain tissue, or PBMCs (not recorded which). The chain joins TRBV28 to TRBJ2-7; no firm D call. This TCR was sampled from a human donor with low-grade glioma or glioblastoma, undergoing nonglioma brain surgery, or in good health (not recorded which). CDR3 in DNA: TGTGCCACCCTATCCCCGGACTCCTACGAGCAGTACTTC. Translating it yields CATLSPDSYEQYF.